Below, 14 T cell receptor beta chains from the same sample are listed, as sequenced in a study of blood T cell repertoires in COVID-19 (dated by TCRdb to 2019 to 2021). Library generation was performed with the immunoSEQ multiplex PCR assay. Imported from immuneACCESS, the table was reduced by TCRdb to in-frame sequences with V and J called. These copies leave out some clones; in studies compared against another copy, an unresolved V gene accounts for under half, and the cause of the remainder is not known. For this sample the table gives under 200,000 clones, of which approximately 91% were detected only once. Clones ranked in the top ten supply approximately 0.56% of the sample. Sequencing was carried out using peripheral blood. Receptor source: a man aged 45-65 years with acute or convalescent COVID-19.

This chain links TRBV7-9 with TRBJ1-3, with D unresolved. This CDR3 contains 15 residues. V gave up 0 bases and J gave up 0 bases, with 6 bases separating them. Germline V gives CDR1 SEHNR, CDR2 FQNEAQ (reference sequence). In DNA form, the CDR3 reads TGTGCCAGCAGCTTAGCCGGGAGCTCTGGAAACACCATATATTTT. Amino acids: CASSLAGSSGNTIYF.

A single count supports this clone. This sequence joins TRBV2 and TRBJ2-7; maybe TRBD1 (7 bases). The CDR3 totals 16 residues. The germline gives CDR1 SNHLY, CDR2 FYNNEI. The CDR3 loop is CTSRGDGQGLYYEQYV. For the CDR3, the DNA is TGTACCAGCAGGGGGGACGGGCAGGGGCTTTACTACGAGCAGTACGTC.

The chain has TRBV7-9 and TRBJ2-2; D is possibly TRBD1 (5 bases). The CDR3 totals 16 residues. Germline V CDR1 and CDR2: SEHNR, FQNEAQ (reference sequence). The V gene lost 2 bases and the J gene lost 1 base, with 11 bases spanning the gap. The CDR3: CASSLWGRENTGELFF. The CDR3 DNA reads TGTGCCAGCAGCTTATGGGGCAGGGAGAACACCGGGGAGCTGTTTTTT. The variable domain in full, with the rest retrieved from reference TRBV7-9 and TRBJ2-2, is DTGVSQNPRHKITKRGQNVTFRCDPISEHNRLYWYRQTLGQGPEFLTYFQNEAQLEKSRLLSDRFSAERPKGSFSTLEIQRTEQGDSAMYLCASSLWGRENTGELFFGEGSRLTVL.

The J gene is TRBJ1-2, the V gene TRBV5-8; maybe TRBD1 (5 bases). The ends were cut back, 4 bases at V and 2 bases at J, with 12 bases in the middle. The CDR3 is made up of 14 amino acids. Looked up from germline, CDR1 is SGHTS and CDR2 is YDEGEE. The chain's CDR3 is CASSARQFNYGYTF. The CDR3 region has the DNA TGTGCCAGCAGCGCAAGACAGTTCAACTATGGCTACACCTTC.

The genes are TRBV9 and TRBJ2-2; D remains ambiguous. This CDR3 comprises 14 residues. With 0 bases removed from V and 0 bases from J, the gap between germline ends came to 3 bases. Germline CDR1 reads SGDLS; CDR2 reads YYNGEE. The CDR3 DNA reads as TGTGCCAGCAGCGTAGCGGCGAACACCGGGGAGCTGTTTTTT. This gives the protein CASSVAANTGELFF.

The rearrangement uses TRBV28 and TRBJ2-7, with D unresolved. The ends were cut back, 5 bases at V and 3 bases at J, with 5 bases in the middle. CDR3 size: 11 residues. CDR1 and CDR2 (germline): MDHEN, SYDVKM. The CDR3 reads CASSLNYEQYF. CDR3 DNA: TGTGCCAGCAGTCTTAACTACGAGCAGTACTTC. The variable domain in full, completed from reference TRBV28 and TRBJ2-7, reads DVKVTQSSRYLVKRTGEKVFLECVQDMDHENMFWYRQDPGLGLRLIYFSYDVKMKEKGDIPEGYSVSREKKERFSLILESASTNQTSMYLCASSLNYEQYFGPGTRLTVT.

The gene calls are TRBV28 and TRBJ1-5; D possibly corresponds to TRBD1 (5 bases). Germline assignment: CDR1 MDHEN and CDR2 SYDVKM. V was shortened by 3 bases and J by 2 bases, with 17 bases between the two germline ends. The CDR3 is 17 residues long. CDR3 amino acids: CASSFGGRPHGNQPQHF. The CDR3 nucleotides are TGTGCCAGCAGTTTCGGGGGGAGGCCCCACGGCAATCAGCCCCAGCATTTT.

The gene calls are TRBV6-6 and TRBJ1-1; D is uncertain. The CDR3 covers 12 residues. The V and J ends lost 2 bases and 3 bases respectively, with 4 bases between them. Germline assignment: CDR1 MNHNY and CDR2 SVGAGI (reference sequence). The CDR3 loop is CASSYRDTEAFF. The CDR3 bases are TGTGCCAGCAGTTACCGGGACACTGAAGCTTTCTTT.

The table lists this clone with a count of one. The chain has TRBV7-9 and TRBJ2-6; unclear D gene. Between the trimmed V and J ends, which lost 1 base and 1 base, there was a span of 11 bases. The CDR3 length is 17 residues. CDR1 is SEHNR and CDR2 is FQNEAQ in the germline V gene (reference sequence). The CDR3 region is CASSLGGKRSGANVLTF. The CDR3 DNA reads as TGTGCCAGCAGCTTAGGAGGCAAAAGGTCTGGGGCCAACGTCCTGACTTTC. Supplemented by reference TRBV7-9 and TRBJ2-6, the full variable domain reads DTGVSQNPRHKITKRGQNVTFRCDPISEHNRLYWYRQTLGQGPEFLTYFQNEAQLEKSRLLSDRFSAERPKGSFSTLEIQRTEQGDSAMYLCASSLGGKRSGANVLTFGAGSRLTVL.

This clone was seen more than once but under ten times. The V call is TRBV15, the J call TRBJ1-5, with 11 bases aligning to TRBD1. Germline V gene data show CDR1 as LNHNV and CDR2 as YYDKDF (reference sequence). Germline trimming cut 3 bases from V and 3 bases from J; bases unmatched to any gene: 1. The CDR3 is made up of 15 amino acids. CDR3 sequence reads: CATSRGQGVNQPQHF. The CDR3 bases are TGTGCCACCAGCAGGGGACAGGGGGTCAATCAGCCCCAGCATTTT.

The chain uses TRBV12-3 or TRBV12-4 and TRBJ2-2; D is uncertain. The CDR3 loop spans 13 amino acids. Trimming took off 6 bases at V and 1 base at J, with 6 bases between the two ends. CDR3 bases: TGTGCCAGCAGATTCTTGAACACCGGGGAGCTGTTTTTT. Translating it yields CASRFLNTGELFF.

V and J are TRBV11-2 and TRBJ2-7; TRBD1 aligns across 10 bases. There are 16 residues in the CDR3. CDR1 is SGHAT and CDR2 is FQNNGV in the germline V gene. With 5 bases clipped from V and 4 bases from J, the junction kept 11 bases outside the gene matches. CDR3 DNA: TGTGCCAGCAGCGACAATCCGGGACAGGGGTCTTACGAGCAGTACTTC. Protein: CASSDNPGQGSYEQYF.

In its sample, this clone was seen once. The V call is TRBV29-1, the J call TRBJ2-7; D gene ambiguous. The ends were cut back, 6 bases at V and 0 bases at J, with 12 bases in the middle. Germline CDR1 reads SQVTM; CDR2 reads ANQGSEA. The CDR3 is made up of 13 amino acids. The CDR3 DNA is TGCAGCGTGGTCGTGGCCTCCTCCTACGAGCAGTACTTC. Translation gives CSVVVASSYEQYF.

The chain is built from TRBV9 and TRBJ1-2; TRBD1 is a possible D gene (6 bases). Per the germline V gene, CDR1 is SGDLS and CDR2 is YYNGEE. The CDR3 contains 15 residues. The V end was cut by 3 bases, the J end by 8 bases, with 20 bases between. CDR3 sequence reads: CASSGSAPGAEGYTF. For the CDR3, the DNA is TGTGCCAGCAGCGGGTCGGCCCCAGGGGCGGAAGGCTACACCTTC. The full variable domain, in which reference TRBV9 and TRBJ1-2 provide the parts outside the CDR3, is DSGVTQTPKHLITATGQRVTLRCSPRSGDLSVYWYQQSLDQGLQFLIQYYNGEERAKGNILERFSAQQFPDLHSELNLSSLELGDSALYFCASSGSAPGAEGYTFGSGTRLTVV.